The clone carrying this T cell receptor beta chain was seen just once. CDR3 length: 14 amino acids. V lost 4 bases, J lost 8 bases, and 7 bases stayed unmatched. In germline, CDR1 is ENHRY, CDR2 SYGVKD. Repertoires were generated with immunoSEQ multiplex PCR, while TCRdb's copy carries only in-frame clones and drops some. The table has some 120,000 clones, roughly 80% seen once; the top ten hold 3.3%. This sample was taken from a study of identifying expanded T cells in peripheral blood. The receptor was isolated from a person between 18 and 75 years old in good health. The J gene is TRBJ1-4, the V gene TRBV10-3, with 7 bases aligning to TRBD1. Sequencing was done on a sample of blood. This CDR3 is CAISADRVREKLFF. CDR3 DNA: TGTGCCATCAGTGCCGACAGGGTGAGGGAAAAACTGTTTTTT.